This entry lists 32 T cell receptor beta chains sequenced from one sample in a study of blood T cells in healthy people across ages. The second PCR ran roughly 6 to 12 cycles with a sample-barcoded 5' primer and J-beta primers. TCRdb re-called the 5' RACE reads with MiXCR, one entry per CDR3 protein. The profile shows roughly 1.7 million distinct CDR3 sequences, 30% to 40% of them singletons. The sequencing input was blood. The receptors shown here come from a woman younger than 45 in good health.

There are a few counts of this clonotype. The rearrangement joins TRBV9 to TRBJ2-3, with 11 bases that match TRBD2. Germline CDR1 is SGDLS and CDR2 is YYNGEE. The CDR3 covers 17 residues. V gave up 2 bases and J gave up 3 bases; unmatched junction bases: 8. The CDR3: CASSVSVAGGPTDTQYF. The CDR3, as DNA: TGTGCCAGCAGCGTTTCCGTAGCGGGGGGGCCGACAGATACGCAGTATTTT.

The sample holds one count of this clonotype. One end of the junction fails to match germline, which may point to a read error. The CDR3 loop is CASSANSIGTAQGTQYF. The CDR3 DNA is TGTGCCAGCAGTGCAAACAGTATCGGGACAGCGCAAGGGACCCAGTACTTC. The chain carries TRBV2 and TRBJ2-5; 7 bases are a match to TRBD1. Germline V lookup: CDR1 SNHLY, CDR2 FYNNEI. This CDR3 region has 17 residues.

The rearrangement uses TRBV5-1 and TRBJ2-5; D perhaps matches TRBD1 (5 bases). The J call may be faulty, since TRBJ2-7 better matches the DNA end. CDR3 size: 17 residues. The germline CDR1 and CDR2 sequences are SGHRS and YFSETQ. CDR3 bases: TGCGCCAGCAGCCCGCCCGAAGGGGAACGGTTGGGCTACGAGCAGTACTTC. It encodes CASSPPEGERLGYEQYF.

The rearrangement links TRBV9 to TRBJ2-7; no reliable D call. V was clipped by 0 bases and J by 0 bases, with 7 bases between them. Germline V lookup: CDR1 SGDLS, CDR2 YYNGEE. The CDR3 consists of 14 residues. The CDR3 DNA follows: TGTGCCAGCAGCGTAGCTGTCGGCTCCTACGAGCAGTACTTC. It specifies CASSVAVGSYEQYF.

In regard to this clonotype: Relative to the germline gene, one junction end is altered; a read error may explain this. This chain joins TRBV20-1 and TRBJ2-5; D may be TRBD2 (6 bases). Germline CDR1 and CDR2: DFQATT and SNEGSKA (reference sequence). The CDR3 spans 15 residues. CDR3 protein: CSARGGGVGQETRYF. The CDR3 nucleotides are TGCAGTGCTAGGGGAGGTGGAGTGGGGCAAGAGACCCGGTACTTC.

This chain uses TRBV24-1 with TRBJ2-4; 7 bases agree with TRBD1. CDR3 size: 17 residues. CDR1 and CDR2 (germline): KGHDR, SFDVKD. The junction had 20 bases not matched to a gene; V was cut back by 3 bases and J by 13 bases. The chain's CDR3 is CATSDPWTGTTYNEQYF. The CDR3 nucleotides read TGTGCCACCAGTGATCCCTGGACAGGAACCACCTACAATGAGCAGTACTTC.

This chain connects TRBV12-3 or TRBV12-4 to TRBJ1-1; a possible D gene is TRBD1 (6 bases). V lost 5 bases and J 6 bases, leaving 19 bases between the germline ends. The CDR3 is 15 residues long. The CDR3 loop reads CASSRQELGRSEAFF. The CDR3 DNA reads as TGTGCCAGCAGTCGACAGGAGCTGGGTAGGTCTGAAGCTTTCTTT.

This clonotype came up many times. The chain uses TRBV29-1 and TRBJ2-1; D could derive from TRBD1 or TRBD2 (5 bases each). The CDR3 is 10 amino acids. The germline V and J ends were trimmed by 7 bases and 11 bases, with 12 bases remaining between them. CDR1 and CDR2 from the germline V gene are SQVTM and ANQGSEA. The CDR3: CSAERGQQFF. In nucleotides, the CDR3 is TGCAGCGCTGAGAGGGGACAGCAGTTCTTC.

This clonotype was detected ten times or more. At one end, the junction sequence differs from germline, possibly due to a read error. This sequence joins TRBV7-2 and TRBJ2-1; D call uncertain. Germline lookup yields CDR1 SGHTA and CDR2 FQGNSA. CDR3 size: 13 residues. Here the CDR3 reads CASSLSAYNEQFF. For the CDR3, the DNA is TGCGCCAGCAGCTTATCAGCTTACAATGAGCAGTTCTTC.

This clonotype has a count of ten or more. The chain combines TRBV20-1 with TRBJ2-7, with no clear D. The CDR3 spans 11 residues. V was cut by 1 base and J by 2 bases, with 3 bases left in between. Germline V gene lookup returns CDR1 DFQATT and CDR2 SNEGSKA (reference sequence). The CDR3 region has the DNA TGCAGTGCTAGAGGGCCCTACGAGCAGTACTTC. It encodes CSARGPYEQYF.

The chain has TRBV6-1 and TRBJ1-2; no reliable D call. The CDR3 sequence is 14 residues long. V lost 1 base, J lost 4 bases, and 10 bases lay in between. Germline V lookup: CDR1 MNHNS, CDR2 SASEGT. This CDR3 reads CASSEEPGSYGYTF. In DNA, the CDR3 is TGTGCCAGCAGTGAAGAGCCGGGTAGCTATGGCTACACCTTC.

This clonotype has a handful of counts. The genes are TRBV5-1 and TRBJ2-2; possibly TRBD2 for D (5 bases). Trimming left V 1 base short and J 3 bases short, with 10 bases between. The V gene's germline CDR1 is SGHRS and CDR2 YFSETQ. The CDR3 consists of 15 residues. CDR3 in DNA: TGCGCCAGCAGCTTGTCCCTGGGAGACACCGGGGAGCTGTTTTTT. Encoded protein: CASSLSLGDTGELFF.

This clonotype turned up a few times. The chain joins TRBV5-1 to TRBJ2-3; D may be TRBD1 (7 bases). This CDR3 spans 13 amino acids. The germline V gene has CDR1 SGHRS and CDR2 YFSETQ. V lost 5 bases, J lost 4 bases, and 11 bases lay in between. The CDR3 DNA sequence: TGCGCCAGCAGTGCGGGACAGTCAGATACGCAGTATTTT. The encoded protein is CASSAGQSDTQYF.

This chain links TRBV27 with TRBJ2-7; a possible D gene is TRBD2 (6 bases). Germline CDR1 reads MNHEY; CDR2 reads SMNVEV (reference sequence). CDR3 length equals 13 residues. V gave up 4 bases and J gave up 1 base, with 8 bases separating them. The CDR3 here is CASSWRGSYEQYF. Written as DNA, the CDR3 is TGTGCCAGCAGTTGGAGGGGTTCCTACGAGCAGTACTTC.

The gene calls are TRBV5-4 and TRBJ2-3; 12 nucleotides line up with TRBD2. V shed 3 bases, J shed 2 bases, and the junction held 7 bases outside the gene matches. In germline, CDR1 is SGHNT, CDR2 YYREEE (reference sequence). This CDR3 is 17 amino acids long. CDR3 in amino acids: CASSSRTSGVYTDTQYF. DNA of the CDR3: TGTGCCAGCAGCTCCCGGACTAGCGGGGTATACACAGATACGCAGTATTTT.

This clonotype appeared a few times. The CDR3 DNA follows: TGCAGCGTTCTAGGGGGCGGTGGGTACGAGCAGTACTTC. Encoded protein: CSVLGGGGYEQYF. The chain joins TRBV29-1 to TRBJ2-7; 7 bases align to TRBD1. The junction had 8 bases not matched to a gene; V was cut back by 5 bases and J by 4 bases. This CDR3 is built from 13 residues. The germline V gene has CDR1 SQVTM and CDR2 ANQGSEA.

With regard to this clonotype: The germline gene is not matched at one end of the junction; a read error may be the cause. V is TRBV9 and J is TRBJ1-4; maybe TRBD1 (5 bases). Germline CDR1 is SGDLS and CDR2 is YYNGEE. The CDR3 totals 16 residues. The CDR3 region is CASSSIIRGMIEKRFF. The CDR3 region has the DNA TGTGCCAGCAGCTCCATAATTAGGGGAATGATAGAAAAACGGTTTTTT.

V is TRBV11-2 and J is TRBJ2-7; the match to TRBD1 covers 9 bases. CDR1 is SGHAT, CDR2 FQNNGV, per germline. The CDR3 length is 16 residues. V gave up 1 base and J gave up 3 bases; unmatched junction bases: 7. The CDR3 here is CASSLGGTGTRYEQYF. In DNA, the CDR3 is TGTGCCAGCAGCTTAGGGGGGACAGGGACCCGCTACGAGCAGTACTTC.

The chain uses TRBV30 and TRBJ2-5; tentatively, D is TRBD1 (6 bases). Germline values: CDR1 GTSNPN, CDR2 SVGIG (reference sequence). The V end was cut by 8 bases, the J end by 2 bases, with 12 bases between. There are 12 residues in the CDR3. In DNA, the CDR3 is TGTGCCACGGATCAGGGGCAAGAGACCCAGTACTTC. Translation: CATDQGQETQYF.

A word on this clonotype: It may be a read error: a sequence one base away is much more abundant. CDR3 protein: CASRDLRSDTQYF. DNA of the CDR3: TGTGCCAGCAGGGACCTCCGCTCCGATACGCAGTATTTT. The chain links TRBV6-4 to TRBJ2-3, with D uncertain. The CDR3 contains 13 residues. V lost 6 bases and J 6 bases, leaving 13 bases between the germline ends. CDR1 is MRHNA, CDR2 SNTAGT, per germline.

This clonotype has a handful of counts. The gene calls are TRBV11-2 and TRBJ2-1; the D gene is possibly TRBD1 (6 bases). Trimming stripped 1 base from V and 6 bases from J, with 10 bases between. The CDR3 is 14 residues long. Per the germline V gene, CDR1 is SGHAT and CDR2 is FQNNGV. This chain's CDR3 is CASSLVRGSNEQFF. DNA for the CDR3: TGTGCCAGCAGCTTAGTAAGGGGGAGCAATGAGCAGTTCTTC.

The genes are TRBV27 and TRBJ1-5; the D is unclear. This CDR3 comprises 14 residues. The V gene lost 6 bases and the J gene lost 2 bases, with 11 bases spanning the gap. Germline values: CDR1 MNHEY, CDR2 SMNVEV (reference sequence). Here the CDR3 reads CASRPLYGNQPQHF. In nucleotides, the CDR3 is TGTGCCAGCAGGCCCCTCTATGGCAATCAGCCCCAGCATTTT.

V gene TRBV6-2 or TRBV6-3 combines with J gene TRBJ2-1; 7 positions agree with TRBD2. The CDR3 loop spans 16 amino acids. CDR1 is MNHEY and CDR2 is SVGEGT in the germline V gene. Trimming removed 7 bases from V and 8 bases from J; junction bases left unmatched: 17. CDR3 sequence: CASTLSGSGHFDEQFF. The CDR3 DNA follows: TGTGCCAGCACCCTTAGCGGGTCCGGGCATTTCGATGAGCAGTTCTTC.

The chain is built from TRBV4-1 and TRBJ1-6; D is uncertain. The CDR3 runs 15 residues. The V gene lost 0 bases and the J gene lost 8 bases, with 11 bases spanning the gap. The germline gives CDR1 MGHRA, CDR2 YSYEKL. CDR3 region: CASSQEASQDSPLHF. The CDR3 DNA is TGCGCCAGCAGCCAAGAGGCCAGTCAGGATTCACCCCTCCACTTT.

As for this clonotype: The junction shows a germline mismatch at one end, possibly a read error. J is TRBJ1-2 and V is TRBV3-1; TRBD1 might be the D (5 bases). This CDR3 spans 14 amino acids. CDR1 LGHDT and CDR2 YNNKEL come from the germline V gene (reference sequence). CDR3 sequence reads: CASSHRTGDYGYTF. CDR3 sequence (DNA): TGTGCTAGCAGCCATCGGACGGGGGACTATGGCTACACCTTC.

On this clonotype itself: This may stem from a read error, because a much larger clone lies one nucleotide away. The chain couples TRBV29-1 to TRBJ1-1; D is uncertain. The CDR3 consists of 12 residues. The germline V gene has CDR1 SQVTM and CDR2 ANQGSEA. CDR3: CGVVIGNTEAFF. The CDR3 DNA reads TGCGGCGTAGTTATTGGGAACACTGAAGCTTTCTTT.

The chain combines TRBV5-1 with TRBJ2-5; 9 positions agree with TRBD1. There are 14 residues in the CDR3. CDR1 SGHRS and CDR2 YFSETQ come from the germline V gene. V dropped 4 bases and J dropped 5; count of bases not matched to a gene: 6. The CDR3 coding sequence is TGCGCCAGCAGCCCACAGGGGGCAGCGGAGACCCAGTACTTC. Encoded protein: CASSPQGAAETQYF. Full variable domain (rest looked up from reference TRBV5-1 and TRBJ2-5): KAGVTQTPRYLIKTRGQQVTLSCSPISGHRSVSWYQQTPGQGLQFLFEYFSETQRNKGNFPGRFSGRQFSNSRSEMNVSTLELGDSALYLCASSPQGAAETQYFGPGTRLLVL.

A note on this clonotype: Possible read error: a much larger clone is one base away. The chain employs TRBV12-3 or TRBV12-4 and TRBJ2-7; TRBD1 or TRBD2 may be the D gene (5 bases each). The end of the DNA is better explained by TRBJ2-5, so the J call may be wrong. This CDR3 spans 16 amino acids. The CDR3 is CASSPSGAHAEGTQYF. In DNA form, the CDR3 reads TGTGCCAGCAGTCCCTCCGGGGCTCACGCGGAAGGGACCCAGTACTTC.

The rearrangement joins TRBV20-1 to TRBJ2-3; TRBD1 or TRBD2 may be the D gene (5 bases each). Trimming pared 5 bases from V and 5 bases from J, leaving 14 bases between. Germline-derived CDR1 and CDR2 are DFQATT and SNEGSKA (reference sequence). The CDR3 contains 13 residues. The CDR3 sequence: CSARGWDRDTQYF. CDR3 in DNA: TGCAGTGCTCGGGGATGGGACCGAGATACGCAGTATTTT.

This chain links TRBV7-9 with TRBJ2-3, with D maybe TRBD2 (6 bases). V shed 6 bases and J shed 10 bases, with 20 bases lying between them. The CDR3 is 14 amino acids. Germline lookup yields CDR1 SEHNR and CDR2 FQNEAQ (reference sequence). The DNA for the CDR3 is TGTGCCAGCAGACCTCCGGGAGCCTTGGATGCGCAGTATTTT. Protein product: CASRPPGALDAQYF.

In DNA, the CDR3 is TGCAGTGCCGCCTTACGGCAGCGGGAGGCCACCACAGATACGCAGTATTTT. The encoded protein is CSAALRQREATTDTQYF. This sequence joins TRBV20-1 and TRBJ2-3, with TRBD2 matching over 9 bases. V lost 6 bases to trimming and J lost 2 bases; unmatched junction nucleotides: 15. The CDR3 has 17 residues. Germline CDR1 and CDR2: DFQATT and SNEGSKA (reference sequence).

To note about this clonotype: A clone one base away is much larger, so this may be a read error. This rearrangement joins TRBV7-9 to TRBJ2-3; TRBD2 aligns across 9 bases. The V segment lost 5 bases and the J segment 3 bases; nucleotides outside the gene matches: 9. The CDR3 runs to 16 residues. Per germline, CDR1 SEHNR and CDR2 FQNEAQ (reference sequence). For the CDR3, the DNA is TGTGCCAGCAGCCGCGCCCGTAGCGGGAGTACAGATACGCAGTATTTT. Translated: CASSRARSGSTDTQYF.